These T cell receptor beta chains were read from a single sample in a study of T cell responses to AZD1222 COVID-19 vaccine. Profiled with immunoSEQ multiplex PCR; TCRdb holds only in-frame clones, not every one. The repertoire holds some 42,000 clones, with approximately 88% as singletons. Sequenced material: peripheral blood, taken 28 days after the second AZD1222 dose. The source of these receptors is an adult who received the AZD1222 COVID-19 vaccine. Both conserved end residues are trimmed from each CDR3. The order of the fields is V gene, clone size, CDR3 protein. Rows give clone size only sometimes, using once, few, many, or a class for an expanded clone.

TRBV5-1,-,ASRTGGTEAF
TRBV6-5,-,ASSYRSGVDKKLF
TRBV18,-,ASSPPTRGPGNSPLH
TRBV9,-,ASSPTSAPTNEKLF
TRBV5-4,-,ASSLGSGKGAKNIQY
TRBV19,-,ASTTTAGAYNEQF
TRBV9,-,ASSPSAPADYGYT
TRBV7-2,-,ASSSRGSYEQY
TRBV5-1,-,ASSWGPVAGDMKTQY
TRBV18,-,ASSPHGPGQGWQY
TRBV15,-,ATSGPRTGGKNIQY
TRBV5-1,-,ASSLARQGDTEAF
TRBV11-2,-,ASSGWGDSTEAF
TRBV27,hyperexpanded,ASRLSEISYEQY
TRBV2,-,AINRGRQTGELF
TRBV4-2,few,ASSHSLGTGRDEQY
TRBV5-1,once,ASSTSGTGTLTSYGYT
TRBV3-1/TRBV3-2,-,ASSQGYRNTEAF
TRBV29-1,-,SGRQAHEAF
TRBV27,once,ASSPLGGSGNTIY
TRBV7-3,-,ASSFGNSGAQY
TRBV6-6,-,ASSPDSVNSPLH
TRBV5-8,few,ASSLGTNTEAF
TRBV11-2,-,ASSSSGGQWETQY
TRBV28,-,ASSSALIQVSYEQY
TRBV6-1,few,ASSEASARNYGYT
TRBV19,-,ASKPGQGPGNTIY
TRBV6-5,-,ASILDRGEAF
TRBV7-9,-,ASSSYPGLAGPTGELF
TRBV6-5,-,ASSRDSSHTDTQY
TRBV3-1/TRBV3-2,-,ASSQESGSQPQH
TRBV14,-,ASSTRLAGTDTQY
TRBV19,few,ASKPQGAQGYT
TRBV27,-,ASSTNRGLLGTDTQY
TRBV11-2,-,ASSAIRGGAAQTQY
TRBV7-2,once,ASSLGPPRDGDSYEQY
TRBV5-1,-,ASSLSGAGQPQH
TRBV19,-,ASSTTGSRTGELF
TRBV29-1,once,SVGRQTQETQY
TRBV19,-,ASSNSASGGVQNTQY
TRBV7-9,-,ASSLAVSYEQY
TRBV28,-,ASSYPGRFTGELF
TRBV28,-,ASSSTSPSGNTIY
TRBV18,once,ASSPSRANYEQY
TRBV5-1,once,ASSLVGHPKETQY
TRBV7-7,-,ASSLGLAGGRETQY
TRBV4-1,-,ASSQVATTGQY
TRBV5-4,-,ASSLGDGGRYEQY
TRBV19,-,ASSNPHLTGPGELF
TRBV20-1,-,SASFSPLNQPQH
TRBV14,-,ASSTGPGQGWYNEQF
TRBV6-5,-,ASSYGRYSNQPQH
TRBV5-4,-,ASSLQTGRVTEAF